The 21 T cell receptor beta chains below were found in one sample sequenced in a study of shared clonotypes between healthy human individuals. Libraries were prepared by immunoSEQ multiplex PCR; TCRdb keeps only in-frame clonotypes and omits some of them. The data show more than 500,000 clones, with about 96% seen just once and about 0.06% held by the top ten. The sequencing input was naive CD4+ T cells sorted from blood. Subset specified: CD45RA+ positively selected. The receptors come from a young woman in good health.

V and J are TRBV4-1 and TRBJ2-3, with 7 bases lining up with TRBD1. Germline V gene lookup returns CDR1 MGHRA and CDR2 YSYEKL. J was trimmed by 4 bases and V by 3 bases; bases with no gene match: 10. CDR3 size: 16 residues. CDR3 DNA: TGCGCCAGCAGCCAGTCCGGGACAAGGGGGCCAGATACGCAGTATTTT. This translates into CASSQSGTRGPDTQYF.

V and J are TRBV19 and TRBJ1-3, with D unresolved. The CDR3 spans 16 residues. Trimming left V 7 bases short and J 0 bases short, with 16 bases between. Germline lookup yields CDR1 LNHDA and CDR2 SQIVND (reference sequence). The CDR3 region is CASTQRPGISGNTIYF. The CDR3 bases are TGTGCCAGTACCCAAAGGCCCGGGATCTCTGGAAACACCATATATTTT.

CDR3 amino acids: CASSPPHLRLEKDTQYF. In nucleotides, the CDR3 is TGTGCCAGCTCACCACCCCACCTGAGACTAGAGAAGGATACGCAGTATTTT. The rearrangement uses TRBV18 and TRBJ2-3; TRBD2 is a possible D gene (6 bases). V lost 0 bases and J 6 bases, leaving 19 bases between the germline ends. Germline V gene data show CDR1 as KGHSH and CDR2 as LQKENI. This CDR3 region has 17 residues.

The chain joins TRBV30 to TRBJ2-5; D ambiguous. The J call may not be correct, given that the DNA end is closer to TRBJ2-7. The CDR3 is made up of 18 amino acids. Per germline, CDR1 GTSNPN and CDR2 SVGIG (reference sequence). The CDR3 is CAWSVLSWQEGLTYEQYF. In nucleotides, the CDR3 is TGTGCCTGGAGTGTACTAAGTTGGCAGGAAGGGTTAACCTACGAGCAGTACTTC.

V gene TRBV7-2 combines with J gene TRBJ1-5; 10 bases fit TRBD1. In germline, CDR1 is SGHTA, CDR2 FQGNSA. V lost 5 bases to trimming and J lost 5 bases; unmatched junction nucleotides: 3. The CDR3 spans 14 residues. The CDR3 DNA follows: TGTGCCAGCAGCCGGGACAGGGGTGATCAGCCCCAGCATTTT. Amino acids: CASSRDRGDQPQHF.

CDR3 sequence reads: CAWSLGQGRLKAFF. The CDR3 region has the DNA TGTGCCTGGAGTTTAGGACAGGGGCGCCTGAAGGCTTTCTTT. This chain connects TRBV30 to TRBJ1-1, with 9 bases matching TRBD1. The ends lost 2 bases at V and 11 bases at J; junction bases unmatched: 12. This CDR3 is built from 14 residues. Germline lookup yields CDR1 GTSNPN and CDR2 SVGIG (reference sequence).

The genes are TRBV18 and TRBJ2-1, with 8 bases that match TRBD1. The CDR3 has 15 amino acids. Germline-derived CDR1 and CDR2 are KGHSH and LQKENI. V was clipped by 3 bases and J by 9 bases; unmatched bases: 10. In DNA form, the CDR3 reads TGTGCCAGCTCACCCCTGGACAGGGCGGTCGGTGAGCAGTTCTTC. It specifies CASSPLDRAVGEQFF.

A note on this clone: Other DNA variants within this sample encode the same CDR3. V and J are TRBV5-1 and TRBJ2-2; D uncertain. Germline V lookup: CDR1 SGHRS, CDR2 YFSETQ. This CDR3 comprises 13 residues. Trimming shortened V by 5 bases and J by 2 bases, and 7 bases separated the two germline ends. This CDR3 reads CASRTANTGELFF. CDR3 DNA sequence: TGCGCCAGCAGAACCGCTAACACCGGGGAGCTGTTTTTT. The full variable domain, rest sourced from reference TRBV5-1 and TRBJ2-2, is KAGVTQTPRYLIKTRGQQVTLSCSPISGHRSVSWYQQTPGQGLQFLFEYFSETQRNKGNFPGRFSGRQFSNSRSEMNVSTLELGDSALYLCASRTANTGELFFGEGSRLTVL.

For this clone: An end of the junction does not agree with germline; a read error may underlie this. This sequence joins TRBV4-1 and TRBJ2-1; 13 nucleotides match TRBD2. The germline CDR1 and CDR2 sequences are MGHRA and YSYEKL. This CDR3 has 16 amino acids. The CDR3 loop is CAISQDRTSGRGEQFF. The DNA of the CDR3 is TGCGCCATCAGCCAAGATAGAACTAGCGGGAGGGGTGAGCAGTTCTTC.

J is TRBJ2-7 and V is TRBV28; 7 positions match TRBD1. The CDR3 consists of 14 residues. Germline V gene sequence: CDR1 MDHEN, CDR2 SYDVKM. V dropped 8 bases and J dropped 2; count of bases not matched to a gene: 9. In nucleotides, the CDR3 is TGTGCCAGCCTGAAACAGGGGTTCGCCTACGAGCAGTACTTC. Encoded protein: CASLKQGFAYEQYF.

This clone was seen a handful of times. This rearrangement joins TRBV6-1 to TRBJ1-1; D ambiguous. The germline CDR1 and CDR2 sequences are MNHNS and SASEGT. The V end was cut by 8 bases, the J end by 2 bases, with 12 bases between. The CDR3 has 13 amino acids. CDR3: CASGRQANTEAFF. The CDR3 DNA reads as TGTGCCAGCGGTCGGCAGGCTAACACTGAAGCTTTCTTT.

The chain recombines TRBV29-1 with TRBJ2-2, with D unclear. The CDR3 totals 13 residues. With 2 bases removed from V and 1 base from J, the gap between germline ends came to 5 bases. Germline CDR1 SQVTM, CDR2 ANQGSEA. The DNA of the CDR3 is TGCAGCGTTGAACCGGGGAACACCGGGGAGCTGTTTTTT. Translated, it gives CSVEPGNTGELFF.

This clone was detected once. The gene calls are TRBV19 and TRBJ1-5; a possible D gene is TRBD1 (6 bases). Germline assignment: CDR1 LNHDA and CDR2 SQIVND (reference sequence). V lost 5 bases, J lost 4 bases, and 15 bases lay in between. The CDR3 totals 15 residues. The CDR3 DNA follows: TGTGCCAGTAGTCGCCAGGGGTGGGAGAATCAGCCCCAGCATTTT. Amino acid sequence: CASSRQGWENQPQHF.

This rearrangement joins TRBV5-1 to TRBJ2-7; 8 nucleotides line up with TRBD2. The CDR3 consists of 18 residues. CDR1 and CDR2 from the germline V gene are SGHRS and YFSETQ. V dropped 1 base and J dropped 2; count of bases not matched to a gene: 14. The CDR3 reads CASSLKFRLAGLTYEQYF. Here the CDR3 DNA reads TGCGCCAGCAGCTTGAAGTTTAGGCTAGCGGGCCTAACCTACGAGCAGTACTTC.

V and J are TRBV27 and TRBJ2-7; TRBD2 matches at 8 bases. This CDR3 contains 13 residues. Per germline, CDR1 MNHEY and CDR2 SMNVEV (reference sequence). V shed 6 bases and J 4 bases; nucleotides not matched to a gene: 5. This CDR3 is CASRLSGTYEQYF. The CDR3 bases are TGTGCCAGCAGACTTAGCGGGACATACGAGCAGTACTTC.

The rearrangement links TRBV18 to TRBJ1-3; no firm D call. Between the trimmed V and J ends, which lost 0 bases and 0 bases, there was a span of 9 bases. There are 16 residues in the CDR3. In germline, CDR1 is KGHSH, CDR2 LQKENI. The CDR3 DNA is TGTGCCAGCTCACCACCGTGGACGGACTCTGGAAACACCATATATTTT. Translated, it gives CASSPPWTDSGNTIYF. Full variable domain (remainder filled in from reference TRBV18 and TRBJ1-3): NAGVMQNPRHLVRRRGQEARLRCSPMKGHSHVYWYRQLPEEGLKFMVYLQKENIIDESGMPKERFSAEFPKEGPSILRIQQVVRGDSAAYFCASSPPWTDSGNTIYFGEGSWLTVV.

This sequence joins TRBV6-5 and TRBJ2-7, with 10 bases that match TRBD2. Germline V lookup: CDR1 MNHEY, CDR2 SVGAGI. V gave up 4 bases and J gave up 6 bases; unmatched junction bases: 9. The CDR3 is made up of 15 amino acids. The CDR3 DNA reads TGTGCCAGCAGTTCTCTAAGCGGGGGGGCCCCCGAGCAGTACTTC. Encoded protein: CASSSLSGGAPEQYF.

This sequence joins TRBV11-2 and TRBJ2-7; the D is unclear. The CDR3 is 15 residues long. CDR1 is SGHAT, CDR2 FQNNGV, per germline. Trimming left V 3 bases short and J 3 bases short, with 15 bases between. The CDR3 spells CASSFRPGRYYEQYF. The CDR3 region has the DNA TGTGCCAGCAGCTTTCGACCGGGCCGTTACTACGAGCAGTACTTC.

The V gene is TRBV2, the J gene TRBJ2-3; 11 nucleotides line up with TRBD2. The CDR3 consists of 15 residues. V lost 7 bases and J lost 4; bases outside the gene matches: 7. Per germline, CDR1 SNHLY and CDR2 FYNNEI. CDR3 protein: CASTRGGLAADTQYF. CDR3 nucleotides: TGTGCCAGCACCCGAGGGGGACTAGCGGCAGATACGCAGTATTTT.

The genes are TRBV30 and TRBJ2-5, with D perhaps given as TRBD1 or TRBD2 (5 bases each). The end of the DNA is better explained by TRBJ2-7, so the J call may be wrong. The CDR3 length is 14 residues. CDR1 GTSNPN and CDR2 SVGIG come from the germline V gene (reference sequence). The DNA of the CDR3 is TGTGCCTGGAGACCCCGGGGCTATTCCTACGAGCAGTACTTC. Translating it yields CAWRPRGYSYEQYF.

This clone was detected once. The CDR3 region is CASSLAASLGTDTQYF. CDR3 in DNA: TGCGCCAGCAGCTTGGCCGCTAGCTTGGGCACAGATACGCAGTATTTT. The chain recombines TRBV5-1 with TRBJ2-3; TRBD2 might be the D (5 bases). The germline gives CDR1 SGHRS, CDR2 YFSETQ. The CDR3 has 16 amino acids. V was pared by 0 bases and J by 1 base, with 12 bases between.